This T cell receptor beta chain was recorded in a study of T cells in Graves' hyperthyroidism and ophthalmopathy. RNA transcripts yielded amplified TCR beta CDR3 regions. During a first-round RT-PCR of the TCR CDR3, the HTBI primer set was used. TCRdb reanalysed the multiplex PCR reads using MiXCR and keeps one entry per CDR3 protein. In the table there are about 380,000 distinct CDR3 sequences, roughly 20% of which are singletons. This clonotype was seen many times. J was trimmed by 8 bases and V by 4 bases; bases with no gene match: 1. CDR1 SGHRS and CDR2 YFSETQ come from the germline V gene. The CDR3 extends over 11 amino acids. Ophthalmopathy in the patients scored at least 3 on Clinical Activity Score and at least 4 on NOSPECS grade, lasting under 3 months. Clinical symptoms, serum thyroxine and TRAb, thyroid ultrasound and orbital computed tomography were used for the diagnoses.

This clonotype originated in a young man with Graves' ophthalmopathy. The chain recombines TRBV5-1 with TRBJ1-1; 8 bases fit TRBD1. Material for sequencing was blood. The CDR3 sequence is CASSGDREAFF. The DNA for the CDR3 is TGCGCCAGCAGCGGGGACAGGGAAGCTTTCTTT.